The 23 T cell receptor beta chains below were found in one sample sequenced in a study of blood T cell repertoires in COVID-19. Some clones are missing from TCRdb's copy, which holds only in-frame ones; the method was immunoSEQ multiplex PCR. Of roughly 80,000 clones in the sample, around 79% were seen once. Sequencing input: peripheral blood. These receptors came from a man aged 50-59 years with acute or convalescent COVID-19.

The chain has TRBV6-2 or TRBV6-3 and TRBJ1-5; D may be TRBD1 (5 bases). The V end lost 1 base, the J end lost 7 bases, and 14 bases lay between the germline ends. The CDR3 runs to 15 residues. CDR1 MNHEY and CDR2 SVGEGT come from the germline V gene. The CDR3 protein is CASSYYQGGGQPQHF. CDR3 in DNA: TGTGCCAGCAGTTACTACCAGGGAGGAGGACAGCCCCAGCATTTT.

The chain couples TRBV18 to TRBJ1-3; perhaps TRBD1 as D (6 bases). Trimming shortened V by 3 bases and J by 0 bases, and 12 bases separated the two germline ends. The CDR3 consists of 16 residues. Germline V gene sequence: CDR1 KGHSH, CDR2 LQKENI. This chain's CDR3 is CASSPIRGGSGNTIYF. In nucleotides, the CDR3 is TGTGCCAGCTCACCTATCCGAGGGGGCTCTGGAAACACCATATATTTT.

This rearrangement joins TRBV9 to TRBJ2-5; TRBD2 agrees at 9 bases. This CDR3 has 17 amino acids. Per germline, CDR1 SGDLS and CDR2 YYNGEE. With 0 bases clipped from V and 1 base from J, the junction kept 7 bases outside the gene matches. The CDR3 bases are TGTGCCAGCAGCGTAGGGTTAGCGGGGGCCGTCCAAGAGACCCAGTACTTC. Translated, it gives CASSVGLAGAVQETQYF.

The chain is built from TRBV6-4 and TRBJ2-6, with D perhaps TRBD2 (6 bases). The CDR3 totals 15 residues. The V gene lost 2 bases and the J gene lost 1 base, with 6 bases spanning the gap. The germline gives CDR1 MRHNA, CDR2 SNTAGT. The CDR3 here is CASSDGGSGANVLTF. CDR3 DNA: TGTGCCAGCAGTGACGGGGGGTCTGGGGCCAACGTCCTGACTTTC.

This chain connects TRBV28 to TRBJ2-2, with D possibly matching TRBD1 (6 bases). CDR1 and CDR2 (germline): MDHEN, SYDVKM. The V end was cut by 11 bases, the J end by 6 bases, with 13 bases between. This CDR3 region has 12 residues. The CDR3 is CAHNRESGELFF. In DNA form, the CDR3 reads TGTGCCCACAACAGGGAGTCCGGGGAGCTGTTTTTT.

The J gene is TRBJ2-7, the V gene TRBV29-1, with D uncertain. The CDR3 is 12 residues long. V lost 4 bases, J lost 2 bases, and 9 bases lay in between. Germline CDR1 and CDR2: SQVTM and ANQGSEA. DNA of the CDR3: TGCAGCGTTGTAACCGAGGCCTACGAGCAGTACTTC. Translated: CSVVTEAYEQYF.

V and J are TRBV7-9 and TRBJ1-2; D is uncertain. The V gene's germline CDR1 is SEHNR and CDR2 FQNEAQ (reference sequence). The germline V and J ends were trimmed by 5 bases and 7 bases, with 14 bases remaining between them. The CDR3 runs 13 residues. The CDR3 DNA is TGTGCCAGCAGCCCGCGGTGGGAGGGTGGCTACACCTTC. Translating gives CASSPRWEGGYTF. Complete variable domain (other parts from reference TRBV7-9 and TRBJ1-2): DTGVSQNPRHKITKRGQNVTFRCDPISEHNRLYWYRQTLGQGPEFLTYFQNEAQLEKSRLLSDRFSAERPKGSFSTLEIQRTEQGDSAMYLCASSPRWEGGYTFGSGTRLTVV.

In this sample, this clone turned up a few times. The chain combines TRBV7-2 with TRBJ1-1; D unresolved. Germline CDR1 SGHTA, CDR2 FQGNSA. Between the trimmed V and J ends, which lost 2 bases and 1 base, there was a span of 5 bases. The CDR3 sequence is 13 residues long. The CDR3 sequence is CASSLPGNTEAFF. The DNA for the CDR3 is TGTGCCAGCAGCTTACCCGGGAACACTGAAGCTTTCTTT.

This clone was observed a few times. The gene calls are TRBV7-9 and TRBJ2-5, with D possibly being TRBD1 (6 bases). V was pared by 8 bases and J by 4 bases, with 20 bases between. Looked up from germline, CDR1 is SEHNR and CDR2 is FQNEAQ (reference sequence). This CDR3 spans 15 amino acids. As DNA, the CDR3 is TGTGCCAGCGAGAGAGGGGGATCCCAGGTAGAGACCCAGTACTTC. This encodes CASERGGSQVETQYF.

The rearrangement links TRBV28 to TRBJ2-1; 11 bases match TRBD2. After removal of 6 bases from V and 0 bases from J, the junction contained 4 bases not matched to a gene. CDR1 and CDR2 from the germline V gene are MDHEN and SYDVKM. CDR3 length: 16 residues. The CDR3 reads CASSTTSGSSYNEQFF. In DNA, the CDR3 is TGTGCCAGCAGCACTACTAGCGGGAGCTCCTACAATGAGCAGTTCTTC.

This rearrangement joins TRBV5-5 to TRBJ1-2; TRBD1 aligns across 11 bases. This CDR3 comprises 15 residues. V gave up 4 bases and J gave up 4 bases; unmatched junction bases: 6. CDR1 and CDR2 from the germline V gene are SGHKS and YYEKEE (reference sequence). CDR3 sequence: CASSPAGTGGYGYTF. The CDR3 DNA is TGTGCCAGCAGCCCCGCCGGGACAGGGGGCTATGGCTACACCTTC. Together with reference TRBV5-5 and TRBJ1-2, the CDR3 gives the full variable domain: DAGVTQSPTHLIKTRGQQVTLRCSPISGHKSVSWYQQVLGQGPQFIFQYYEKEERGRGNFPDRFSARQFPNYSSELNVNALLLGDSALYLCASSPAGTGGYGYTFGSGTRLTVV.

V usage is TRBV5-1 and J usage is TRBJ1-2, with TRBD1 matching 11 bases. V dropped 5 bases and J dropped 3; count of bases not matched to a gene: 3. CDR1 is SGHRS and CDR2 is YFSETQ in the germline V gene. This CDR3 spans 14 amino acids. The CDR3 spells CASRGQGADYGYTF. The CDR3 DNA reads TGCGCCAGCAGAGGACAGGGGGCGGACTATGGCTACACCTTC. Looking up the rest from reference TRBV5-1 and TRBJ1-2 gives the full variable domain: KAGVTQTPRYLIKTRGQQVTLSCSPISGHRSVSWYQQTPGQGLQFLFEYFSETQRNKGNFPGRFSGRQFSNSRSEMNVSTLELGDSALYLCASRGQGADYGYTFGSGTRLTVV.

The V gene is TRBV9, the J gene TRBJ1-2, with 9 bases that match TRBD1. CDR3 length: 15 amino acids. V was pared by 0 bases and J by 5 bases, with 5 bases of the junction left unmatched. Germline CDR1 SGDLS, CDR2 YYNGEE. The CDR3 bases are TGTGCCAGCAGCGTAGCTCCCGGACAGGGGTATGGCTACACCTTC. Its translation: CASSVAPGQGYGYTF.

A word on this clone: Mismatch with germline at one junction end may stem from a read error. The rearrangement joins TRBV29-1 to TRBJ1-2; a weak D match, TRBD1 (5 bases). This CDR3 spans 8 amino acids. Germline assignment: CDR1 SQVTM and CDR2 ANQGSEA. The CDR3 DNA reads TGCAGCCAGGACACGGTGGCCTTC. Protein: CSQDTVAF. Based on the CDR3 plus reference TRBV29-1 and TRBJ1-2, the full variable domain is SAVISQKPSRDICQRGTSLTIQCQVDSQVTMMFWYRQQPGQSLTLIATANQGSEATYESGFVIDKFPISRPNLTFSTLTVSNMSPEDSSIYLCSQDTVAFGSGTRLTVV.

The V call is TRBV7-2, the J call TRBJ2-7, with 7 positions matching TRBD1. This CDR3 is built from 15 residues. V shed 1 base and J 0 bases; nucleotides not matched to a gene: 3. CDR1 is SGHTA, CDR2 FQGNSA, per germline. CDR3 nucleotides: TGTGCCAGCAGCTTAGGGACAGGCTTCTCCTACGAGCAGTACTTC. Translated: CASSLGTGFSYEQYF.

This chain uses TRBV6-5 with TRBJ1-1, with TRBD1 matching over 7 bases. Germline loops: CDR1 MNHEY, CDR2 SVGAGI. V shed 7 bases, J shed 2 bases, and the junction held 4 bases outside the gene matches. The CDR3 spans 13 residues. CDR3 residues: CASTWDRNTEAFF. CDR3 in DNA: TGTGCCAGCACCTGGGACAGAAACACTGAAGCTTTCTTT.

The gene calls are TRBV7-2 and TRBJ1-3; 8 bases are shared with TRBD1. CDR1 SGHTA and CDR2 FQGNSA come from the germline V gene. The ends lost 4 bases at V and 4 bases at J; junction bases unmatched: 6. The CDR3 covers 15 residues. This CDR3 is CASSYRTGSGNTIYF. The CDR3 DNA follows: TGTGCCAGCAGCTATCGGACAGGGAGCGGAAACACCATATATTTT.

This chain connects TRBV5-1 to TRBJ2-1, with 8 bases lining up with TRBD1. V gave up 2 bases and J gave up 5 bases; unmatched junction bases: 12. The CDR3 contains 17 residues. Germline V gene sequence: CDR1 SGHRS, CDR2 YFSETQ. CDR3 amino acids: CASSLYSGTGSNNEQFF. CDR3 DNA sequence: TGCGCCAGCAGCTTATACTCCGGGACAGGATCGAACAATGAGCAGTTCTTC.

This clone was counted once. The chain employs TRBV6-1 and TRBJ1-2; D is unclear. Trimming cost V 3 bases and J 4 bases, with 15 bases left between them. The length of the CDR3 is 15 residues. Germline V CDR1 and CDR2: MNHNS, SASEGT. Written as DNA, the CDR3 is TGTGCCAGCAGTGACCCCGGGGAGTTCCCCTATGGCTACACCTTC. As protein: CASSDPGEFPYGYTF.

The CDR3 DNA reads TGCGCCAGCAGCTTGGTTCCGGGAACTAATGAAAAACTGTTTTTT. Protein sequence: CASSLVPGTNEKLFF. The V call is TRBV5-1, the J call TRBJ1-4; D uncertain. The germline CDR1 and CDR2 sequences are SGHRS and YFSETQ. V gave up 0 bases and J gave up 1 base, with 7 bases separating them. The CDR3 covers 15 residues.

This sequence joins TRBV6-2 or TRBV6-3 and TRBJ1-5; unclear D gene. Trimming took 0 bases from V and 0 from J, leaving 12 bases between them. Germline V gene data show CDR1 as MNHEY and CDR2 as SVGEGT. The CDR3 extends over 17 amino acids. The CDR3 sequence is CASSYSRSSLSNQPQHF. The CDR3 nucleotides read TGTGCCAGCAGTTACTCGAGGTCAAGCCTTAGCAATCAGCCCCAGCATTTT.

The V call is TRBV6-2 or TRBV6-3, the J call TRBJ2-3; 11 bases are a match to TRBD2. The CDR3 runs to 17 residues. V shed 0 bases, J shed 3 bases, and the junction held 5 bases outside the gene matches. Germline loops: CDR1 MNHEY, CDR2 SVGEGT. This chain's CDR3 is CASSYSLAGGPTDTQYF. In nucleotides, the CDR3 is TGTGCCAGCAGTTACTCGTTAGCGGGAGGGCCGACAGATACGCAGTATTTT.

This clone was seen only once. V gene TRBV12-5 combines with J gene TRBJ1-6, with a tentative D call TRBD1 (6 bases). CDR1 is LGHNT, CDR2 FRNRAP, per germline. Trimming removed 4 bases from V and 3 bases from J, with 7 bases in between. This CDR3 has 14 amino acids. The CDR3 nucleotides read TGTGCTAGTGGTTCCAGGGGCTATAATTCACCCCTCCACTTT. This translates into CASGSRGYNSPLHF.